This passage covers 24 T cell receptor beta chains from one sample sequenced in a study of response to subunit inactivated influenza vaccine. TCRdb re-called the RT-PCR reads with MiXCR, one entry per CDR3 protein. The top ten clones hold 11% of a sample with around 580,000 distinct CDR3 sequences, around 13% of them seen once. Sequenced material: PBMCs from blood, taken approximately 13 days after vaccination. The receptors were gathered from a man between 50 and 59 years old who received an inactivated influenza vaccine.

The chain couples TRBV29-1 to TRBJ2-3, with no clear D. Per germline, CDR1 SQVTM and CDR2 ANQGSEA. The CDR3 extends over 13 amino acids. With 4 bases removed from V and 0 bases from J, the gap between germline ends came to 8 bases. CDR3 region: CSVAPSSTDTQYF. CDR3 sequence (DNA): TGCAGCGTTGCGCCTTCTAGCACAGATACGCAGTATTTT.

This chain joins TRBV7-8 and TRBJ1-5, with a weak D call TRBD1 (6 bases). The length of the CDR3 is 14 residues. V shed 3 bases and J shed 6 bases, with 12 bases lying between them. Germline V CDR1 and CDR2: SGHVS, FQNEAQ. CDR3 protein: CASSFAQGTQPQHF. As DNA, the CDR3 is TGTGCCAGCAGCTTCGCACAGGGAACTCAGCCCCAGCATTTT. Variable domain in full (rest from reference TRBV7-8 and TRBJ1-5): GAGVSQSPRYKVAKRGQDVALRCDPISGHVSLFWYQQALGQGPEFLTYFQNEAQLDKSGLPSDRFFAERPEGSVSTLKIQRTQQEDSAVYLCASSFAQGTQPQHFGDGTRLSIL.

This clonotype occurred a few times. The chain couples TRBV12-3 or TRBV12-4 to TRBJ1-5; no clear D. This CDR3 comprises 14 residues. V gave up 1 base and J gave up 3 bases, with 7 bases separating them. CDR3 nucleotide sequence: TGTGCCAGCAGTTTAGAACAGTACAATCAGCCCCAGCATTTT. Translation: CASSLEQYNQPQHF.

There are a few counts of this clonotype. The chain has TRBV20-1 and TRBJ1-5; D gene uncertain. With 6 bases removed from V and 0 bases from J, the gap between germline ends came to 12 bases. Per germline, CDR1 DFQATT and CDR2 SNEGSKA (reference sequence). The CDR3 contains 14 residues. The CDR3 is CSARLPDSNQPQHF. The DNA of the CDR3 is TGCAGTGCCCGTCTACCGGATAGCAATCAGCCCCAGCATTTT.

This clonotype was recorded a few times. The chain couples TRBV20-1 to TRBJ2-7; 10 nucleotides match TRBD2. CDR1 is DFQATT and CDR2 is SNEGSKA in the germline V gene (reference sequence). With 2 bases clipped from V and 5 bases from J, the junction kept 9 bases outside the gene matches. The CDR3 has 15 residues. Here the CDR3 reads CSARSILAGDNEQYF. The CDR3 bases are TGCAGTGCTAGATCTATCCTAGCGGGAGATAACGAGCAGTACTTC.

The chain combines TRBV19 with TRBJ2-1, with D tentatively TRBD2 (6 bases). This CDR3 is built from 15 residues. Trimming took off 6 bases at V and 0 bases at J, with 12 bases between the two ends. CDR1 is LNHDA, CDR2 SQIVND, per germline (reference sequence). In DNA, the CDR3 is TGTGCCAGTAGAAGGGACTTGAGCTCCTACAATGAGCAGTTCTTC. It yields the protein CASRRDLSSYNEQFF.

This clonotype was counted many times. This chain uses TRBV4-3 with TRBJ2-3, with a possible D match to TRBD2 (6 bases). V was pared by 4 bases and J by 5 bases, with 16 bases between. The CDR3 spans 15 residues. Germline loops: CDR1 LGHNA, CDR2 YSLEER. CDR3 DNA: TGCGCCAGCAGCCTGGGGACTTCAGGCGGAGATACGCAGTATTTT. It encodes CASSLGTSGGDTQYF.

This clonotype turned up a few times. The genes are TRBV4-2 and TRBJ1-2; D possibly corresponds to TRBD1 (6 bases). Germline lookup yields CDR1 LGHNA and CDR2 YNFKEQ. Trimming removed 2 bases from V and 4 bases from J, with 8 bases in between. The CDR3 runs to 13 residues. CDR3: CASSQQGLYGYTF. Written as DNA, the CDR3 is TGTGCCAGCAGCCAACAGGGGCTCTATGGCTACACCTTC.

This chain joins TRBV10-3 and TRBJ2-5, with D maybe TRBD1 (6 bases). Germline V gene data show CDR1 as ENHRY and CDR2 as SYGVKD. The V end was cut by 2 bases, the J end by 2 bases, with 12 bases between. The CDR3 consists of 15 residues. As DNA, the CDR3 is TGTGCCATCAGTGAGGCCGGGACAAGGCAAGAGACCCAGTACTTC. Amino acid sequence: CAISEAGTRQETQYF.

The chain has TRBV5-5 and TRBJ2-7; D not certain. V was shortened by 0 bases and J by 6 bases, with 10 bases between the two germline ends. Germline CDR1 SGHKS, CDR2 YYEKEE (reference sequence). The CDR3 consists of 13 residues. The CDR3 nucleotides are TGTGCCAGCAGCTTGGTTTGGGTAGCCGAGCAGTACTTC. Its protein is CASSLVWVAEQYF.

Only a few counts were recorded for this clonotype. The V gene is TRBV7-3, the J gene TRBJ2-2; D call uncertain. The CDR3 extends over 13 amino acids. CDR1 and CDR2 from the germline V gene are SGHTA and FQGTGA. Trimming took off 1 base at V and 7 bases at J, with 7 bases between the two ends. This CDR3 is CASSLSYGGELFF. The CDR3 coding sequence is TGTGCCAGCAGCTTAAGTTACGGCGGGGAGCTGTTTTTT.

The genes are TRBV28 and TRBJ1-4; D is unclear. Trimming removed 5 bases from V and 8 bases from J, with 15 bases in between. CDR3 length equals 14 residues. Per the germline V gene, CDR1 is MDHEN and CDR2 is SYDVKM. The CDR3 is CASSPGSQVEKLFF. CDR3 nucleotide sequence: TGTGCCAGCAGTCCGGGGTCCCAGGTGGAAAAACTGTTTTTT.

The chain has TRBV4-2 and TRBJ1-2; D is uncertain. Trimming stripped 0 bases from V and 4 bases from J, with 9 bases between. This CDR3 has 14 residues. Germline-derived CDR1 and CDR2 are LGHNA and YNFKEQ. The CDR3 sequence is CASSQEAERYGYTF. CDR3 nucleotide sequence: TGTGCCAGCAGCCAAGAGGCAGAGCGCTATGGCTACACCTTC.

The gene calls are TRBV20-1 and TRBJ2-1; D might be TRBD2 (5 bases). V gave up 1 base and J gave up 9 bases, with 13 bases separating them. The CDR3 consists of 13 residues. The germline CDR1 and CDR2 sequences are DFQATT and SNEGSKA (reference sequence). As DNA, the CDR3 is TGCAGTGCTAGAGGGCAGGACTTTAGTGAGCAGTTCTTC. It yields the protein CSARGQDFSEQFF.

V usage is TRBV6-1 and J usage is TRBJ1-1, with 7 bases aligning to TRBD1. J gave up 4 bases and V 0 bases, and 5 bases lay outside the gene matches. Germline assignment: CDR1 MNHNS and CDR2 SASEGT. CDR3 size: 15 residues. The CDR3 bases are TGTGCCAGCAGTGAAGCTAGCTGGACAGGCACTGAAGCTTTCTTT. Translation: CASSEASWTGTEAFF.

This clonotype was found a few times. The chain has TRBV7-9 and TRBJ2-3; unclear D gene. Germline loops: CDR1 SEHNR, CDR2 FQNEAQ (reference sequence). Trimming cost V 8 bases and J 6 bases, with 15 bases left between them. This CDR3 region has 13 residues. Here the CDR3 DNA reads TGTGCCAGCGGGCGATTTGAGTGGGATACGCAGTATTTT. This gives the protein CASGRFEWDTQYF.

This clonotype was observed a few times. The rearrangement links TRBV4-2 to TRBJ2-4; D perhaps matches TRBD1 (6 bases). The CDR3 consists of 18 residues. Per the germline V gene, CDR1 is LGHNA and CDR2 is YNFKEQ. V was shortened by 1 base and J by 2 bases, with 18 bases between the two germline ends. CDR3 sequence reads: CASSQVGPRGVSKNIQYF. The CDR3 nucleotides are TGTGCCAGCAGCCAAGTGGGTCCCAGGGGTGTTTCCAAAAACATTCAGTACTTC.

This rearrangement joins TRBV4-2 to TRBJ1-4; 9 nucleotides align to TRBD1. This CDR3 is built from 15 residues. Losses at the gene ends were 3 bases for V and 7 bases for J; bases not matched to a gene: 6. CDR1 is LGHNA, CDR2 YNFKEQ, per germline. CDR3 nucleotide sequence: TGTGCCAGCAGCCATTACGGGACAGGGTCTGAAAAACTGTTTTTT. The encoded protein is CASSHYGTGSEKLFF.

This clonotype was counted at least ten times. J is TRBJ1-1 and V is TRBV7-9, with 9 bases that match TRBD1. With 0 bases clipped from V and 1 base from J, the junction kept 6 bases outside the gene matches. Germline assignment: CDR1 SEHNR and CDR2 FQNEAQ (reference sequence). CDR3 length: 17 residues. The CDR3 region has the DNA TGTGCCAGCAGCTTAGCTTGGGGACAGGGCACGAACACTGAAGCTTTCTTT. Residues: CASSLAWGQGTNTEAFF.

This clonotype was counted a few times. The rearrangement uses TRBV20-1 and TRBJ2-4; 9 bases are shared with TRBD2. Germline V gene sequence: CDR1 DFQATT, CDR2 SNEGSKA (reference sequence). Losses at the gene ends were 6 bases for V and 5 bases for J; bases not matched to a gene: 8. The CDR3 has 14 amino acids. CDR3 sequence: CSATKSGGQNIQYF. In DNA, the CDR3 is TGCAGTGCCACCAAAAGCGGGGGGCAAAACATTCAGTACTTC.

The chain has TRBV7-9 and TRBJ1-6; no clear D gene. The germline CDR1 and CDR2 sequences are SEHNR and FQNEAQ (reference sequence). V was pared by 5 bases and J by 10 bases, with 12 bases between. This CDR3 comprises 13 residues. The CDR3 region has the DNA TGTGCCAGCAGCAAGACCGGGCCCTCACCCCTCCACTTT. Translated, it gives CASSKTGPSPLHF.

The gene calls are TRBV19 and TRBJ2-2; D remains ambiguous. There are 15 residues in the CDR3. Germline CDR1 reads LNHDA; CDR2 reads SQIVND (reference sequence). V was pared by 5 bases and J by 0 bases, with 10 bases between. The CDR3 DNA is TGTGCCAGTAGTGAAATGGCGGCGAACACCGGGGAGCTGTTTTTT. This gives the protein CASSEMAANTGELFF.

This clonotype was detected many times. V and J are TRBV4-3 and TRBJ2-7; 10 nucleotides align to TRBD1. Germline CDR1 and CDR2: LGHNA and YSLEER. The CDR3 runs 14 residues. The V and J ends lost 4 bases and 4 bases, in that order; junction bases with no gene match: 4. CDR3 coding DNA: TGCGCCAGCAGCCCGGGACAGGGGAGGTACGAGCAGTACTTC. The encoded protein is CASSPGQGRYEQYF.

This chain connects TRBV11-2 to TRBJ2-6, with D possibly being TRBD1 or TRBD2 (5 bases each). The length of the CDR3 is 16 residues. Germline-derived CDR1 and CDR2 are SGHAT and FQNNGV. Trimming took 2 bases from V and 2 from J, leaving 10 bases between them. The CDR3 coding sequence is TGTGCCAGCAGCTTAAGAGGGGTTACTGGGGCCAACGTCCTGACTTTC. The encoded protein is CASSLRGVTGANVLTF.